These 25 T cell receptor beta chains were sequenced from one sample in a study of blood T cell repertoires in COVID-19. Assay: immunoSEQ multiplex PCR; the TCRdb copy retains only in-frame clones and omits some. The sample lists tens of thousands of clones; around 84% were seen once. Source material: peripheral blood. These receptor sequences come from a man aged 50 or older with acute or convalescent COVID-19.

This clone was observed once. Here the CDR3 reads CASSLGGANQPQHF. CDR3 bases: TGTGCCAGCAGTTTGGGTGGGGCAAATCAGCCCCAGCATTTT. The J gene is TRBJ1-5, the V gene TRBV27; D might be TRBD1 (5 bases). Germline V lookup: CDR1 MNHEY, CDR2 SMNVEV (reference sequence). Trimming removed 3 bases at V and 4 bases at J, with 10 bases between. This CDR3 region has 14 residues.

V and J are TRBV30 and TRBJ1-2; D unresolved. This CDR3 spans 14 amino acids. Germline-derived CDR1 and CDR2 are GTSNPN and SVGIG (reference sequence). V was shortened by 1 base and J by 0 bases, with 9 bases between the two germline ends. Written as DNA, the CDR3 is TGTGCCTGGAGTGGTCTAGTAACTAACTATGGCTACACCTTC. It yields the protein CAWSGLVTNYGYTF.

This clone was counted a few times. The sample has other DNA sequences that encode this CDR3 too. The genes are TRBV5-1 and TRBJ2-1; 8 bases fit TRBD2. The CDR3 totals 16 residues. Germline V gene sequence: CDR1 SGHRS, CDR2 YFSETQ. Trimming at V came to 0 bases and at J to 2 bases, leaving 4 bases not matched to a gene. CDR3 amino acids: CASSLATSGTYNEQFF. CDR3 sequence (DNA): TGCGCCAGCAGCTTGGCCACTAGCGGCACCTACAATGAGCAGTTCTTC.

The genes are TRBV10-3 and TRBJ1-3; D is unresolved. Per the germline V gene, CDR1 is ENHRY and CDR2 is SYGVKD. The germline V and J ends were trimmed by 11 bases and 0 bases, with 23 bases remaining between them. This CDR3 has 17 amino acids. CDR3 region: CAASWLEGVGSGNTIYF. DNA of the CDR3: TGTGCCGCCTCCTGGCTGGAGGGAGTAGGCTCTGGAAACACCATATATTTT.

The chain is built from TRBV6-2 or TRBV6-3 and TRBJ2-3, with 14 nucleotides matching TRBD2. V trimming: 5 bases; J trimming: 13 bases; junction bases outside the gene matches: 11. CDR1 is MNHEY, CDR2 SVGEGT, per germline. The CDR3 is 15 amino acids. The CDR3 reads CASSRTGLAGAMEYF. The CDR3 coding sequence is TGTGCCAGCAGTAGAACGGGACTAGCGGGAGCCATGGAGTATTTT.

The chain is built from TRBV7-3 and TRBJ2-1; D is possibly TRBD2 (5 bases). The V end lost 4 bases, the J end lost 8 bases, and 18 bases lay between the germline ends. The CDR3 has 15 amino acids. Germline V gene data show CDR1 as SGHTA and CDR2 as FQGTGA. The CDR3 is CASSSLRSGTDEQFF. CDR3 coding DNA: TGTGCCAGCAGCTCATTGAGGAGCGGCACAGATGAGCAGTTCTTC. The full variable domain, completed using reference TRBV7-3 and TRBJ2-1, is GAGVSQTPSNKVTEKGKYVELRCDPISGHTALYWYRQSLGQGPEFLIYFQGTGAADDSGLPNDRFFAVRPEGSVSTLKIQRTERGDSAVYLCASSSLRSGTDEQFFGPGTRLTVL.

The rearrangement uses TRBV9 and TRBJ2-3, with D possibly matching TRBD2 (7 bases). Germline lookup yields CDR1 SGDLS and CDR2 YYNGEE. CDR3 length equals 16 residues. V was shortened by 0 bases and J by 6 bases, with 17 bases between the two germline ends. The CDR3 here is CASSVEGGLGGDTQYF. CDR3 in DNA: TGTGCCAGCAGCGTAGAGGGAGGACTAGGGGGGGATACGCAGTATTTT.

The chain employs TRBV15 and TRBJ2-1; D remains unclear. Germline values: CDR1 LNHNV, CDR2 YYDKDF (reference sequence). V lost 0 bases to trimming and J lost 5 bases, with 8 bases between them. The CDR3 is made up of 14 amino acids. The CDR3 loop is CATSRDTIDNEQFF. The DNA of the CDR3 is TGTGCCACCAGCAGAGATACCATAGACAATGAGCAGTTCTTC.

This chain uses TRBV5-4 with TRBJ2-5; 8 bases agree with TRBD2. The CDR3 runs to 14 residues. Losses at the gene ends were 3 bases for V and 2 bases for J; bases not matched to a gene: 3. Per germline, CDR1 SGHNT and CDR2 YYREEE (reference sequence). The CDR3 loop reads CASSSGGGQETQYF. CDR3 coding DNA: TGTGCCAGCAGCTCGGGAGGGGGGCAAGAGACCCAGTACTTC.

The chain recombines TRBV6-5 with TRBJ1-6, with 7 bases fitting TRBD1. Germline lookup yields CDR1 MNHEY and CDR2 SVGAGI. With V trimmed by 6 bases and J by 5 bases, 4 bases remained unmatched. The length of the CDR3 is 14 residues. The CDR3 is CASRTDRDNSPLHF. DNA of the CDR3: TGTGCCAGCAGGACCGACAGGGATAATTCACCCCTCCACTTT.

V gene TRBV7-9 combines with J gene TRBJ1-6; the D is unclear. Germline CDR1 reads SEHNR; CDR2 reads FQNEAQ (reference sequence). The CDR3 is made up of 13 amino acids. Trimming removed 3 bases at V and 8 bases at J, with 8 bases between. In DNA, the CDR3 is TGTGCCAGCAGCTTGCAGGTCGATTCACCCCTCCACTTT. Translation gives CASSLQVDSPLHF.

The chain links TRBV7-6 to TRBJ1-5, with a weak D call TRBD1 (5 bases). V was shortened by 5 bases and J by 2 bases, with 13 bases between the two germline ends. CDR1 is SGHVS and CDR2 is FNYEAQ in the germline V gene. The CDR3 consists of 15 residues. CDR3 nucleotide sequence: TGTGCCAGCAGCCCTGACACGGGGGGCAATCAGCCCCAGCATTTT. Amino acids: CASSPDTGGNQPQHF.

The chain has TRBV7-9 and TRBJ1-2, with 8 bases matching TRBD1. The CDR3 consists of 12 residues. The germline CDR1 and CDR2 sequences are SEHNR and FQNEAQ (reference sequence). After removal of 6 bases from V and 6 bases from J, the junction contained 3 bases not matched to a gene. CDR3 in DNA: TGTGCCAGCAGACCAGGGGGCGATGGCTACACCTTC. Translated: CASRPGGDGYTF. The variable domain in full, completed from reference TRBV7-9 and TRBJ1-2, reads DTGVSQNPRHKITKRGQNVTFRCDPISEHNRLYWYRQTLGQGPEFLTYFQNEAQLEKSRLLSDRFSAERPKGSFSTLEIQRTEQGDSAMYLCASRPGGDGYTFGSGTRLTVV.

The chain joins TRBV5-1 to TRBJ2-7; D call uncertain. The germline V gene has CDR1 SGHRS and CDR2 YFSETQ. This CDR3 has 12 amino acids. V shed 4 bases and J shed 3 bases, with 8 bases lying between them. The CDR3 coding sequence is TGCGCCAGCAGCCTGAGTGGCTACGAGCAGTACTTC. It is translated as CASSLSGYEQYF.

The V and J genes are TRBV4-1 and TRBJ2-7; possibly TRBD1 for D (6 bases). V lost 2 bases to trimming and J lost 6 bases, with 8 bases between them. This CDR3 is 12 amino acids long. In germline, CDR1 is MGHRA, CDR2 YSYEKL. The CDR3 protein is CASSQTGIEQYF. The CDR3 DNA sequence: TGCGCCAGCAGCCAAACAGGGATCGAGCAGTACTTC.

In DNA form, the CDR3 reads TGTGCCAGCAGTCGCGGGACTAGCGGGTTCTTCCAAGAGACCCAGTACTTC. Amino acid sequence: CASSRGTSGFFQETQYF. The genes are TRBV28 and TRBJ2-5, with 12 bases that match TRBD2. Trimming at V came to 5 bases and at J to 1 base, leaving 8 bases not matched to a gene. Per the germline V gene, CDR1 is MDHEN and CDR2 is SYDVKM. The CDR3 has 17 residues.

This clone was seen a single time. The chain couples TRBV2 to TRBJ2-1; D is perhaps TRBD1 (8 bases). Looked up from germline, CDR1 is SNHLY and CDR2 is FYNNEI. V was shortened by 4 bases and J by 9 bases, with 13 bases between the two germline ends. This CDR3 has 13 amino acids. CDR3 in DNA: TGTGCCAGCAGTGCCACAGGGGGGGGTGAGCAGTTCTTC. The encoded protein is CASSATGGGEQFF.

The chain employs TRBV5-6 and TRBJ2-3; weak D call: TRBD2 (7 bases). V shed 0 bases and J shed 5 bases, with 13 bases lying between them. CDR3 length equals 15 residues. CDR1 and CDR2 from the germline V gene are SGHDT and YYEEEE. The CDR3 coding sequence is TGTGCCAGCAGCTTGGACGGGGGGCGGCTAGATACGCAGTATTTT. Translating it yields CASSLDGGRLDTQYF.

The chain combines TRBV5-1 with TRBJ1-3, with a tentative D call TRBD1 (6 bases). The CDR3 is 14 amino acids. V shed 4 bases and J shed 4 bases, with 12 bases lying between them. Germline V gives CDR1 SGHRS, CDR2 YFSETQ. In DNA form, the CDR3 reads TGCGCCAGCAGCGCAACAGGGTTAGGAAACACCATATATTTT. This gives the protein CASSATGLGNTIYF.

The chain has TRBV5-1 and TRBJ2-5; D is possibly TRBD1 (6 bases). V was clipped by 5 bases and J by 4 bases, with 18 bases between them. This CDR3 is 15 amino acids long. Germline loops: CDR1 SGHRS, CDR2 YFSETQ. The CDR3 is CASRSALQGRETQYF. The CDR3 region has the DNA TGCGCCAGCAGGTCCGCCTTACAGGGTCGAGAGACCCAGTACTTC. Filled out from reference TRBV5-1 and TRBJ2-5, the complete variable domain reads KAGVTQTPRYLIKTRGQQVTLSCSPISGHRSVSWYQQTPGQGLQFLFEYFSETQRNKGNFPGRFSGRQFSNSRSEMNVSTLELGDSALYLCASRSALQGRETQYFGPGTRLLVL.

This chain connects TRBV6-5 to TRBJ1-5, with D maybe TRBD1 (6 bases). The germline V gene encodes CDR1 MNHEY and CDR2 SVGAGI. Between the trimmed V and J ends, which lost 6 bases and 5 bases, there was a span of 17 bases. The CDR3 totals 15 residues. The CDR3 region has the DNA TGTGCCAGCAGCCTCTCCAAGACAGGCGATCAGCCCCAGCATTTT. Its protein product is CASSLSKTGDQPQHF.

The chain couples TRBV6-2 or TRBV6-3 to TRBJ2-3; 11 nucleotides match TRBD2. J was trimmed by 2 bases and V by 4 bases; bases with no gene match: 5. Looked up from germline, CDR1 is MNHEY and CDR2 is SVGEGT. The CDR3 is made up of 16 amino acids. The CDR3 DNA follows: TGTGCCAGCAGTTCCTTGGGACTAGCGGACACAGATACGCAGTATTTT. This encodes CASSSLGLADTDTQYF.

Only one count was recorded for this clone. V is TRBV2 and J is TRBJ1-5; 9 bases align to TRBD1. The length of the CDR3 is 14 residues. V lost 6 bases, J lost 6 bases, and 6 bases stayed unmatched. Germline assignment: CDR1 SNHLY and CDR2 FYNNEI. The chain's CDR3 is CASREDRGSQPQHF. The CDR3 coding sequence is TGTGCCAGCAGGGAGGACAGGGGAAGTCAGCCCCAGCATTTT. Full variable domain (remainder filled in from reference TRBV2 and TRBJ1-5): EPEVTQTPSHQVTQMGQEVILRCVPISNHLYFYWYRQILGQKVEFLVSFYNNEISEKSEIFDDQFSVERPDGSNFTLKIRSTKLEDSAMYFCASREDRGSQPQHFGDGTRLSIL.

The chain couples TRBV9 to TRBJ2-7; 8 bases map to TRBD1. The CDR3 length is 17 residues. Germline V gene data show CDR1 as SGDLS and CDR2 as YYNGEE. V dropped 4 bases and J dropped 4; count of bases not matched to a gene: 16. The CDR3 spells CASSKGGSGQVIYEQYF. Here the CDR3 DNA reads TGTGCCAGCAGCAAAGGGGGGTCGGGACAGGTTATTTACGAGCAGTACTTC.

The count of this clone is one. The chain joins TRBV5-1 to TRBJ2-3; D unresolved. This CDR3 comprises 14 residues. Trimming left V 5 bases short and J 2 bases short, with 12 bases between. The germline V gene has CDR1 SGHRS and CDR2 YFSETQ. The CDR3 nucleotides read TGCGCCAGCAGGCGCATCATTGACACAGATACGCAGTATTTT. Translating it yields CASRRIIDTDTQYF.